Listed here are 4 T cell receptor beta chains from one sample, sequenced in a study of early T cells in non-severe SARS-CoV-2 infection. TCRdb reanalysed the 5' RACE reads using MiXCR and keeps one entry per CDR3 protein. The sample records around 34,000 distinct CDR3 sequences, around 4.6% being singletons. Sequencing was done on a sample of whole blood. These receptors were obtained from an adult who was a healthcare worker with PCR-confirmed SARS-CoV-2 infection or an uninfected control (not recorded which).

This clonotype was picked up many times. V is TRBV5-4 and J is TRBJ1-6; no firm D call. The germline gives CDR1 SGHNT, CDR2 YYREEE (reference sequence). The CDR3 runs to 14 residues. V shed 3 bases and J shed 7 bases, with 11 bases lying between them. CDR3 residues: CASSSREQNSPLHF. The CDR3 DNA sequence: TGTGCCAGCAGCTCCCGGGAACAAAATTCACCCCTCCACTTT.

The table lists this clonotype with many counts. The chain combines TRBV6-6 with TRBJ2-3; D possibly corresponds to TRBD1 (5 bases). Trimming cost V 6 bases and J 3 bases, with 13 bases left between them. The CDR3 loop spans 14 amino acids. Per germline, CDR1 MNHNY and CDR2 SVGAGI (reference sequence). CDR3 protein: CASRRTGLTDTQYF. The CDR3 coding sequence is TGTGCCAGCAGACGTACAGGCTTGACAGATACGCAGTATTTT.

This clonotype occurred a few times. The chain carries TRBV20-1 and TRBJ2-3, with 7 nucleotides matching TRBD2. The CDR3 is 13 residues long. CDR1 is DFQATT and CDR2 is SNEGSKA in the germline V gene (reference sequence). With 6 bases clipped from V and 4 bases from J, the junction kept 7 bases outside the gene matches. The CDR3 nucleotides are TGCAGTGCGGGGGGGTCGGTCGCAGATACGCAGTATTTT. As protein: CSAGGSVADTQYF.

The table lists this clonotype with many counts. The chain uses TRBV27 and TRBJ2-7; 9 nucleotides match TRBD1. CDR1 is MNHEY and CDR2 is SMNVEV in the germline V gene (reference sequence). The junction had 9 bases not matched to a gene; V was cut back by 4 bases and J by 5 bases. The CDR3 spans 15 residues. This chain's CDR3 is CASSSLGTGFHEQYF. In DNA, the CDR3 is TGTGCCAGCAGTTCCCTTGGGACAGGGTTCCACGAGCAGTACTTC.